This TCR beta chain appears in the sequencing data of a study of T cell responses to AZD1222 COVID-19 vaccine. Study-level points and caveats: CD4 TCRs linked to vaccination spanned spike, dominating at 160-218 and 743-854. The donor cohort was predominantly white British with a female majority, and clonal diversity may have been underestimated.

It was second doses at about 4 or about 12 weeks that were pooled. The repertoire was sequenced with immunoSEQ multiplex PCR; TCRdb's copy has only in-frame clones and lacks some. The data show tens of thousands of clones, around 78% seen once. Details on this clone: Its antigen is not identified.

CDR1 and CDR2 (germline): MNHEY, SVGAGI. V lost 3 bases to trimming and J lost 5 bases, with 13 bases between them. This CDR3 comprises 14 residues. The chain recombines TRBV6-5 with TRBJ1-1; TRBD1 is a possible D gene (5 bases). The origin of this receptor is an adult who received the AZD1222 COVID-19 vaccine. Sequences were derived from peripheral blood, sampled 28 days after the second AZD1222 dose. CDR3 DNA sequence: TGTGCCAGCAGTTATCCAGGGAGAAGGACTGAAGCTTTCTTT. It yields the protein CASSYPGRRTEAFF.